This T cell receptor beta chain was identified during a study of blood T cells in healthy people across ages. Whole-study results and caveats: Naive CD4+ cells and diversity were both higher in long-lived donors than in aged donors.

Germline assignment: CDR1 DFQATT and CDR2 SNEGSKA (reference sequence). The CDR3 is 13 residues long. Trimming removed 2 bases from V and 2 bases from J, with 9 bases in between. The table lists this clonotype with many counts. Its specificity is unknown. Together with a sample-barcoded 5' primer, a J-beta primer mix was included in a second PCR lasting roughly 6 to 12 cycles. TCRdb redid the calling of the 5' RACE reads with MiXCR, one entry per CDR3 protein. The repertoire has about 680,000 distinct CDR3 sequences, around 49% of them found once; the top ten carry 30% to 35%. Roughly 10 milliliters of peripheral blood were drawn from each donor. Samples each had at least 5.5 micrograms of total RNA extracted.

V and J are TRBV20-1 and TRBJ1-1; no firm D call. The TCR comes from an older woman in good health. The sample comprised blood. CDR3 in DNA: TGCAGTGCTAGAACCCAGGATAACACTGAAGCTTTCTTT. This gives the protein CSARTQDNTEAFF.